This record concerns one T cell receptor beta chain sequence. Its antigen is undetermined. Researchers ran the PCR with 60 Vbeta and 13 Jbeta primers. The data were produced by immunoSEQ multiplex PCR, yet TCRdb's version contains in-frame clones alone and is incomplete. This table holds 95,000 to 150,000 clones, over 50% found once. The sample belongs to a study of cytomegalovirus exposure and HLA in healthy donors. Study-level background: Ancestry clustering placed about 80% of approximately 420 genotyped donors in the Caucasian-associated cluster.

In germline, CDR1 is MNHEY, CDR2 SMNVEV (reference sequence). J gave up 5 bases and V 3 bases, and 7 bases lay outside the gene matches. There are 15 residues in the CDR3. Study outcomes and limitations: Across donors, most TCRs were seen rarely, yet some public ones were widespread. The study carried out a later analysis of TCR beta sequences. It associated around 17,000 of them with specific HLA alleles at a false discovery rate of 0.05. Overall, about 160 TCR beta chains were annotated as cytomegalovirus-associated.

V gene TRBV27 combines with J gene TRBJ2-5; TRBD2 aligns across 9 bases. The TCR sequence derives from a woman in her thirties or forties in good health and CMV-seropositive. Sequencing input: PBMCs. CDR3 DNA: TGTGCCAGCAGTTTCATTCCTAGCGGGAAGGAGACCCAGTACTTC. Its protein product is CASSFIPSGKETQYF.